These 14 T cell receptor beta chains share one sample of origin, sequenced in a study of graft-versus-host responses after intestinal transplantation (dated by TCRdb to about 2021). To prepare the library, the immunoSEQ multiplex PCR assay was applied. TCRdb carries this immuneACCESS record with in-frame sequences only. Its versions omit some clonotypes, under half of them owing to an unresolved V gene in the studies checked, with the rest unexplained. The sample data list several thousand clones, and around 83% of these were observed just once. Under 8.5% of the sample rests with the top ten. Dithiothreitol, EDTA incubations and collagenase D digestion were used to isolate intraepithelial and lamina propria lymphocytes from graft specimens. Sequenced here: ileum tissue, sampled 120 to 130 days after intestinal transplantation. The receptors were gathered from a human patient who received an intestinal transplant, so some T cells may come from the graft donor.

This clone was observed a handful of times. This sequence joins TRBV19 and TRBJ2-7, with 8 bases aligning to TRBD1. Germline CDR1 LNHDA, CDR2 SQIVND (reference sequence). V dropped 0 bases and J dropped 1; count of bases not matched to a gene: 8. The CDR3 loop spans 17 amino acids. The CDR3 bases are TGTGCCAGTAGTATAGATCTTTCAGGGGGCGTTTCCTACGAGCAGTACTTC. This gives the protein CASSIDLSGGVSYEQYF.

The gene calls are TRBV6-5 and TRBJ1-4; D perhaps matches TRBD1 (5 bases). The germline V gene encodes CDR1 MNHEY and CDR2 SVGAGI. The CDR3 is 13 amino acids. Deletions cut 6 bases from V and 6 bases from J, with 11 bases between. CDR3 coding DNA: TGTGCCAGCAGGCGGGGGGTTTATGAAAAACTGTTTTTT. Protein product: CASRRGVYEKLFF.

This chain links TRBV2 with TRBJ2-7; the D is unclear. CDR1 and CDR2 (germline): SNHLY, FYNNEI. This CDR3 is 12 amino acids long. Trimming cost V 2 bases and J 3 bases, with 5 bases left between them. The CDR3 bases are TGTGCCAGCAGTGAACAGAACTACGAGCAGTACTTC. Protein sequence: CASSEQNYEQYF.

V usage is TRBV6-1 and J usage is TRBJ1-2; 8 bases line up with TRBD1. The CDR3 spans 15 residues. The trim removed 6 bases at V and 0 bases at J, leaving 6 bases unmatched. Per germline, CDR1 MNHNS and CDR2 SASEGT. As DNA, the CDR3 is TGTGCCAGCAGGGGACAGGAGCCCGCTAACTATGGCTACACCTTC. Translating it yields CASRGQEPANYGYTF.

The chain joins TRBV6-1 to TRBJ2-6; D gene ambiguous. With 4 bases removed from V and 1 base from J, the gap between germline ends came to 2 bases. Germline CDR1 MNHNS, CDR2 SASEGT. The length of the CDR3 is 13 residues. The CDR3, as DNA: TGTGCCAGCAGTGTGTCTGGGGCCAACGTCCTGACTTTC. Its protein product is CASSVSGANVLTF.

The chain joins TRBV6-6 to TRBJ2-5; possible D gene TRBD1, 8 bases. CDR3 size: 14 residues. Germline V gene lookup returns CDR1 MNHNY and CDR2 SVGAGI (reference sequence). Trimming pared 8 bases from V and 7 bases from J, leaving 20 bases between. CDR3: CASAQTTGGVTQYF. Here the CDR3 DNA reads TGTGCCAGCGCACAAACTACAGGGGGGGTGACCCAGTACTTC.

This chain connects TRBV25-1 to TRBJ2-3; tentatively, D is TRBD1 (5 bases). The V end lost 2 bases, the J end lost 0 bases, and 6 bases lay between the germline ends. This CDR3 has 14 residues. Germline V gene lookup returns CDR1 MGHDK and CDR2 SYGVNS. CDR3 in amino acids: CASSERGSTDTQYF. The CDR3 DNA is TGTGCCAGCAGTGAAAGGGGCAGCACAGATACGCAGTATTTT. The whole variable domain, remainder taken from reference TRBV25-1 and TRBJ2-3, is EADIYQTPRYLVIGTGKKITLECSQTMGHDKMYWYQQDPGMELHLIHYSYGVNSTEKGDLSSESTVSRIRTEHFPLTLESARPSHTSQYLCASSERGSTDTQYFGPGTRLTVL.

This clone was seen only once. The CDR3 loop is CASSLWGGTEAFF. CDR3 in DNA: TGTGCCAGCAGTTTATGGGGGGGCACTGAAGCTTTCTTT. The genes are TRBV28 and TRBJ1-1, with D possibly being TRBD1 (5 bases). Trimming cost V 0 bases and J 4 bases, with 6 bases left between them. The CDR3 runs to 13 residues. Germline V gene data show CDR1 as MDHEN and CDR2 as SYDVKM.

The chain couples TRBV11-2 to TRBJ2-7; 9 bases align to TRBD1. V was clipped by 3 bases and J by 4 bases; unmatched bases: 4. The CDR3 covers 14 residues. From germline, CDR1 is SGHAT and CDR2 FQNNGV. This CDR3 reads CASSFSGQGYEQYF. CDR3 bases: TGTGCCAGCAGCTTTTCAGGACAGGGGTACGAGCAGTACTTC.

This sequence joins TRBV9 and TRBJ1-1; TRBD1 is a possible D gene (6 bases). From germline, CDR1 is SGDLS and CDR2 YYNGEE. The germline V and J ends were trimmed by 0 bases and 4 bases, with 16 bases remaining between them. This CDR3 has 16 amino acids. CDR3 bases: TGTGCCAGCAGCGTAGGTGGGGGGCCCCGGGGCACTGAAGCTTTCTTT. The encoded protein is CASSVGGGPRGTEAFF. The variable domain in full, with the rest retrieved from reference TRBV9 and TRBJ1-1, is DSGVTQTPKHLITATGQRVTLRCSPRSGDLSVYWYQQSLDQGLQFLIQYYNGEERAKGNILERFSAQQFPDLHSELNLSSLELGDSALYFCASSVGGGPRGTEAFFGQGTRLTVV.

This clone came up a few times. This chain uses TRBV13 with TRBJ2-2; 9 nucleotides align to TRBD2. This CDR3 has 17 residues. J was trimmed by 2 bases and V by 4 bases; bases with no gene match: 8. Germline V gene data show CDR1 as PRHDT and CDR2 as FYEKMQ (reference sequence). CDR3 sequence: CASSSRAGGYNTGELFF. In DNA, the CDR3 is TGTGCCAGCAGCTCCCGAGCGGGGGGCTACAACACCGGGGAGCTGTTTTTT.

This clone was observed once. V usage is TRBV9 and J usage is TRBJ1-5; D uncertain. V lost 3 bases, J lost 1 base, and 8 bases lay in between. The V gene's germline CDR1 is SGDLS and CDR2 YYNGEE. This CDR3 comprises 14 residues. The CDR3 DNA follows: TGTGCCAGCAGCGCCCTGGACAGCAATCAGCCCCAGCATTTT. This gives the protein CASSALDSNQPQHF.

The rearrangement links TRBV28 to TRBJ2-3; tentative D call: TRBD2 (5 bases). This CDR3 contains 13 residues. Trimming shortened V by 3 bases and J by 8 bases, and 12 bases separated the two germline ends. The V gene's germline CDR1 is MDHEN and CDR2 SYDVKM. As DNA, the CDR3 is TGTGCCAGCAGTTTTCGGGGATACGGTACGCAGTATTTT. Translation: CASSFRGYGTQYF.

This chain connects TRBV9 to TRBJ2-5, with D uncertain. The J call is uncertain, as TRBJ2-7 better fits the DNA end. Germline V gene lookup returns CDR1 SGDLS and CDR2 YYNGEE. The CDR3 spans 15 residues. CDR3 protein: CASRTARANSYEQYF. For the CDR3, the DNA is TGTGCCAGCAGAACGGCAAGGGCGAACTCCTACGAGCAGTACTTC.